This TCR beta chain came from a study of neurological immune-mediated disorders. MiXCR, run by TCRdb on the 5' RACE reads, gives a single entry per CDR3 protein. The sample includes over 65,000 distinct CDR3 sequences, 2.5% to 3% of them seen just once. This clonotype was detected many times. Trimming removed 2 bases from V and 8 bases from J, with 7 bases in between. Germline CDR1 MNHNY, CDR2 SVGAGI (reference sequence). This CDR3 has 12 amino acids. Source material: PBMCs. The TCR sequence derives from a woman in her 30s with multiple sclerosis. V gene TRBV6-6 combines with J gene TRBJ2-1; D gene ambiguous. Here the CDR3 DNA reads TGTGCCAGCAGTTACCCGAGAGATGAGCAGTTCTTC. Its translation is CASSYPRDEQFF.